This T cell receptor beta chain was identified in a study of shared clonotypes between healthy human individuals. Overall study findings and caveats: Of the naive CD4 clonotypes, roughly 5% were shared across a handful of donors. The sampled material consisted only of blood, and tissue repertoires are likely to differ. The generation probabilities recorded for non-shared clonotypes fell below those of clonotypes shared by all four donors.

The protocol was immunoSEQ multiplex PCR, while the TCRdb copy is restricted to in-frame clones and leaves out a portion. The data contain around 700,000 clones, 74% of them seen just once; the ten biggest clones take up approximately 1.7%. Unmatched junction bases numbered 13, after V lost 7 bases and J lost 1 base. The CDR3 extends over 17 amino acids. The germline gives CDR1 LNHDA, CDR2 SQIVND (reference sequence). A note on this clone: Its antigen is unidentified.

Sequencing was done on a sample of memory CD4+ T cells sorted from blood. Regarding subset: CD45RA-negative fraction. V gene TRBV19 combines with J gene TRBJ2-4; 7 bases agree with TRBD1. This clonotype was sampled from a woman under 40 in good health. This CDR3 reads CASTENRGTTAKNIQYF. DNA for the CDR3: TGTGCCAGTACCGAGAACAGGGGTACCACGGCCAAAAACATTCAGTACTTC.